What follows describes a single TCR beta chain. This entry comes from a study of blood T cell repertoires in COVID-19. Per germline, CDR1 SGHDT and CDR2 YYEEEE. J gave up 4 bases and V 5 bases, and 12 bases lay outside the gene matches. CDR3 length: 16 amino acids. Sequencing used immunoSEQ multiplex PCR; TCRdb keeps in-frame clones, though not all of them. The sample lists a few hundred thousand clones, 75% to 90% occurring once. The J gene is TRBJ2-1, the V gene TRBV5-6; 7 positions agree with TRBD1. The sequence derives from a woman aged 40 to 50 who had recovered from COVID-19. The sample comprised peripheral blood. The CDR3 DNA sequence: TGTGCCAGCAGACCTTACGGGACAGAAGATTACAATGAGCAGTTCTTC. Translated, it gives CASRPYGTEDYNEQFF. Complete variable domain (other parts from reference TRBV5-6 and TRBJ2-1): DAGVTQSPTHLIKTRGQQVTLRCSPKSGHDTVSWYQQALGQGPQFIFQYYEEEERQRGNFPDRFSGHQFPNYSSELNVNALLLGDSALYLCASRPYGTEDYNEQFFGPGTRLTVL.